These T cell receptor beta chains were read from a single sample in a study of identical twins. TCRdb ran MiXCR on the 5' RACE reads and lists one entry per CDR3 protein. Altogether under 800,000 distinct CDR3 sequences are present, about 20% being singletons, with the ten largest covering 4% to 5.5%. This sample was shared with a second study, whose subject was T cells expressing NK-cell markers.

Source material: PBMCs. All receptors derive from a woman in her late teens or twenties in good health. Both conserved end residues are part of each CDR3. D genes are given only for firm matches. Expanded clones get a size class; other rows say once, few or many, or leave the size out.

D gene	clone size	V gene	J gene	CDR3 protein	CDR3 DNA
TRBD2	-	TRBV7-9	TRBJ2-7	CASSRIAGGAYEQYF	TGTGCCAGCAGCAGAATAGCGGGAGGCGCCTACGAGCAGTACTTC
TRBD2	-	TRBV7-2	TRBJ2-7	CASSSRTSGVEQYF	TGTGCCAGCAGCTCAAGGACTAGCGGGGTCGAGCAGTACTTC
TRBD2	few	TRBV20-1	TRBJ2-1	CSAGGSHISYNEQFF	TGCAGTGCGGGGGGGAGCCACATCTCCTACAATGAGCAGTTCTTC
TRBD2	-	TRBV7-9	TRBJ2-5	CASSLDTSGETQYF	TGTGCCAGCAGCTTAGATACTAGCGGAGAGACCCAGTACTTC
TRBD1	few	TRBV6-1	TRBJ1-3	CASRSRGLTGNTIYF	TGTGCCAGCAGAAGCAGGGGGCTCACTGGAAACACCATATATTTT
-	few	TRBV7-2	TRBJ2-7	CASSAGPGLNEEQYF	TGTGCCAGCAGCGCGGGGCCGGGACTCAACGAGGAGCAGTACTTC
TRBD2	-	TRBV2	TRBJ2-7	CASSFLAGRGEQYF	TGTGCCAGCAGTTTTCTAGCGGGAAGAGGCGAGCAGTACTTC
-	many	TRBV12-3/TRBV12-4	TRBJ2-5	CASSFGPSVETQYF	TGTGCCAGCAGTTTCGGACCATCGGTAGAGACCCAGTACTTC
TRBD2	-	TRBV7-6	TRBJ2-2	CASSLAQYGAGGAGELFF	TGTGCCAGCAGCTTAGCGCAGTATGGAGCGGGGGGAGCCGGGGAGCTGTTTTTT
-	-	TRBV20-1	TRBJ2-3	CSASWQPTDTQYF	TGCAGTGCCTCCTGGCAACCGACAGATACGCAGTATTTT
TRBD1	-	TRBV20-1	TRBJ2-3	CSARRQGATDTQYF	TGCAGTGCTAGAAGACAGGGGGCAACAGATACGCAGTATTTT
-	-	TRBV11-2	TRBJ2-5	CASSLAPASSETQYF	TGTGCCAGCAGCTTAGCTCCCGCTAGCTCAGAGACCCAGTACTTC
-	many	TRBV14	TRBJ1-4	CASSQTVGATNEKLFF	TGTGCCAGCAGCCAGACCGTTGGAGCAACTAATGAAAAACTGTTTTTT
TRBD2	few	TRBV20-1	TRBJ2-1	CSAFPRLAGGREQFF	TGCAGTGCCTTCCCCCGACTAGCGGGGGGGCGGGAGCAGTTCTTC
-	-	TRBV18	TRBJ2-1	CASSPPVRANEQFF	TGTGCCAGCTCACCACCGGTTAGGGCCAATGAGCAGTTCTTC
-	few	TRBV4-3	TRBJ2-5	CASSQIGSQETQYF	TGCGCCAGCAGCCAAATTGGGTCCCAAGAGACCCAGTACTTC
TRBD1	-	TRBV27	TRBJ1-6	CASAIRGPGNSPLHF	TGTGCCAGCGCAATCAGGGGGCCGGGTAATTCACCCCTCCACTTT
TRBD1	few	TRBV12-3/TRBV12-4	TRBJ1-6	CASSMTGIASPLHF	TGTGCCAGCAGTATGACAGGGATTGCTTCACCCCTCCACTTT
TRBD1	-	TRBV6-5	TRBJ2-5	CASSYSTGAVWETQYF	TGTGCCAGCAGTTACTCGACAGGGGCCGTCTGGGAGACCCAGTACTTC
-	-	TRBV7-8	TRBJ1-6	CASSSGHNNSPLHF	TGTGCCAGCAGCTCGGGACACAATAATTCACCCCTCCACTTT
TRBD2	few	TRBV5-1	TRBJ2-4	CASSFTSALAKNIQYF	TGCGCCAGCAGTTTTACTAGCGCGCTAGCCAAAAACATTCAGTACTTC
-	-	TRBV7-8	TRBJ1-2	CASSLGQNYSYTF	TGTGCCAGCAGCTTAGGTCAGAACTATAGCTACACCTTC
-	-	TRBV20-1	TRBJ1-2	CSAAPDDYGYTF	TGCAGTGCTGCCCCAGACGACTATGGCTACACCTTC
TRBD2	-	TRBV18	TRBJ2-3	CASSPGGGAASTDTQYF	TGTGCCAGCTCACCAGGCGGGGGGGCCGCCAGCACAGATACGCAGTATTTT
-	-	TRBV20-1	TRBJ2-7	CSAPYGYEQYF	TGCAGTGCTCCCTACGGTTACGAGCAGTACTTC
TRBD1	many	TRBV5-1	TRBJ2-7	CASSLGPQGILSYEQYF	TGCGCCAGCAGCTTAGGACCACAGGGGATCTTGTCCTACGAGCAGTACTTC
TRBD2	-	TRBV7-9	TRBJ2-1	CASSRFTSGRGNEQFF	TGTGCCAGCAGCCGTTTTACTAGCGGGAGGGGAAATGAGCAGTTCTTC
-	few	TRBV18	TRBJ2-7	CASSPGPPKSYEQYF	TGTGCCAGCTCACCAGGGCCACCTAAATCCTACGAGCAGTACTTC
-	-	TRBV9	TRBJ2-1	CASSVADPPNEQFF	TGTGCCAGCAGCGTAGCCGACCCCCCGAATGAGCAGTTCTTC
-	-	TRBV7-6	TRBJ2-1	CASSLVSVIGDLNEQFF	TGTGCCAGCAGCTTAGTATCCGTGATAGGCGACCTCAATGAGCAGTTCTTC
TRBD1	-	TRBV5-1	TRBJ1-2	CASSSDRGLEGYTF	TGCGCCAGCAGCTCGGACAGGGGGCTGGAGGGCTACACCTTC
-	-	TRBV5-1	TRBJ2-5	CASSSPAGAEETQYF	TGCGCCAGCAGCTCCCCGGCAGGGGCCGAAGAGACCCAGTACTTC
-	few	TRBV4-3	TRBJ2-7	CASSRDSDSYYEQYF	TGCGCCAGCAGCCGGGATTCGGACAGCTACTACGAGCAGTACTTC
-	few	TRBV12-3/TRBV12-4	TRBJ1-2	CASTAGYGYTF	TGTGCCAGCACCGCGGGGTATGGCTACACCTTC
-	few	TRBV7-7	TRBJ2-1	CASSPSRVSYNEQFF	TGTGCTAGCAGCCCCAGCAGGGTCTCCTACAATGAGCAGTTCTTC
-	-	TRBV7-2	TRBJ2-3	CASSIRDPDTQYF	TGTGCCAGCAGCATCCGGGACCCAGATACGCAGTATTTT
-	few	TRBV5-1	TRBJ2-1	CASSFTRGTPDNEQFF	TGCGCCAGCAGCTTTACTAGGGGGACACCCGACAATGAGCAGTTCTTC
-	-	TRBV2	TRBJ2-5	CASSRSRGGETQYF	TGTGCCAGCAGTAGATCTAGGGGGGGCGAGACCCAGTACTTC
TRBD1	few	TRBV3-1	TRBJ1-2	CASSQAGTVNYGYTF	TGTGCCAGCAGCCAGGCCGGGACAGTCAACTATGGCTACACCTTC
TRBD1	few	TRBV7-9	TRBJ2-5	CASSFGQDQETQYF	TGTGCCAGCAGCTTCGGACAGGACCAAGAGACCCAGTACTTC
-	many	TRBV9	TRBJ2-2	CASSVQAPNTGELFF	TGTGCCAGCAGCGTTCAGGCTCCGAACACCGGGGAGCTGTTTTTT
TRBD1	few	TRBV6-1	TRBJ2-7	CASSITTGVEQYF	TGTGCCAGCAGTATTACGACAGGGGTCGAGCAGTACTTC
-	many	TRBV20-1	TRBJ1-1	CSALGRRNTEAFF	TGCAGTGCCTTAGGACGCAGGAACACTGAAGCTTTCTTT
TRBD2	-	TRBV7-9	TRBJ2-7	CASSLFQNSGSSYEQYF	TGTGCCAGCAGCTTATTTCAGAATAGCGGGAGCTCCTACGAGCAGTACTTC
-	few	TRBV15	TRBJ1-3	CATSTLSGNTIYF	TGTGCCACCAGCACTCTCTCTGGAAACACCATATATTTT
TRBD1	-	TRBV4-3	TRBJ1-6	CASSQGNRGSPLHF	TGCGCCAGCAGCCAAGGAAACAGGGGATCACCCCTCCACTTT
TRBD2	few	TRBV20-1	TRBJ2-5	CSARLAGDGTQYF	TGCAGTGCTAGACTAGCGGGAGACGGGACCCAGTACTTC
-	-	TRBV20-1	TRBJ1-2	CSAEGYGYTF	TGCAGTGCTGAGGGGTATGGCTACACCTTC
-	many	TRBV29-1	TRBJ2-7	CSVVQATLAYEQYF	TGCAGCGTCGTACAGGCGACACTAGCCTACGAGCAGTACTTC
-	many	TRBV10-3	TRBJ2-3	CAILFGDTQYF	TGTGCCATACTCTTCGGAGATACGCAGTATTTT
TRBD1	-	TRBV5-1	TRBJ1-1	CASRIDRGKSRAFF	TGCGCCAGCAGAATCGACAGGGGCAAATCTCGGGCTTTCTTT
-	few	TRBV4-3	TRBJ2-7	CASSHRTVYREELYEQYF	TGCGCCAGCAGCCACCGTACCGTTTACAGGGAGGAACTCTACGAGCAGTACTTC
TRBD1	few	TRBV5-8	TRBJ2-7	CASSPRTGTSEQYF	TGTGCCAGCAGCCCCAGGACAGGGACGAGCGAGCAGTACTTC